Each of the 21 T cell receptor beta chains below was sequenced from the same sample in a study of graft-versus-host responses after intestinal transplantation. For these TCRs, the target antigens are not known. Measured with immunoSEQ multiplex PCR; TCRdb has only the in-frame clones, and not every one. In the table there are approximately 70,000 clones, around 89% of which are singletons. This material consisted of unstimulated CD8+ T cells sorted from spleen or lymph node cells, taken before intestinal transplant. Every receptor here comes from a human donor who received an intestinal transplant.

This chain links TRBV5-5 with TRBJ1-2; D may be TRBD1 (5 bases). The CDR3 has 14 amino acids. The V end lost 2 bases, the J end lost 8 bases, and 16 bases lay between the germline ends. The germline gives CDR1 SGHKS, CDR2 YYEKEE (reference sequence). The chain's CDR3 is CASSLPTGPGGYTF. The CDR3 coding sequence is TGTGCCAGCAGCTTACCTACAGGCCCAGGGGGCTACACCTTC.

This chain uses TRBV27 with TRBJ2-1; TRBD1 aligns across 11 bases. After removal of 0 bases from V and 2 bases from J, the junction contained 3 bases not matched to a gene. The CDR3 totals 17 residues. Germline CDR1 is MNHEY and CDR2 is SMNVEV (reference sequence). The CDR3 loop is CASSLSGQGAPYNEQFF. The DNA for the CDR3 is TGTGCCAGCAGTTTATCAGGACAGGGGGCTCCCTACAATGAGCAGTTCTTC.

CDR3: CASKEQARNEQFF. The CDR3 nucleotides are TGTGCCAGCAAAGAACAGGCTCGGAATGAGCAGTTCTTC. The genes are TRBV27 and TRBJ2-1; D might be TRBD1 (5 bases). Germline loops: CDR1 MNHEY, CDR2 SMNVEV (reference sequence). The germline V and J ends were trimmed by 7 bases and 7 bases, with 14 bases remaining between them. The CDR3 is 13 amino acids.

The chain employs TRBV6-5 and TRBJ2-2; TRBD1 matches at 7 bases. The V segment lost 8 bases and the J segment 2 bases; nucleotides outside the gene matches: 5. This CDR3 comprises 14 residues. Per the germline V gene, CDR1 is MNHEY and CDR2 is SVGAGI. In DNA form, the CDR3 reads TGTGCCAGCCTGGACAGGATCAACACCGGGGAGCTGTTTTTT. Translated, it gives CASLDRINTGELFF.

V usage is TRBV7-9 and J usage is TRBJ1-2; 7 nucleotides match TRBD1. This CDR3 has 16 residues. V dropped 2 bases and J dropped 4; count of bases not matched to a gene: 10. Germline V gene data show CDR1 as SEHNR and CDR2 as FQNEAQ (reference sequence). The CDR3 is CASSLSPSRTGYGYTF. In DNA, the CDR3 is TGTGCCAGCAGCTTATCTCCGTCGAGGACAGGCTATGGCTACACCTTC.

The chain couples TRBV6-5 to TRBJ1-2; 7 bases are shared with TRBD1. The CDR3 sequence is 12 residues long. In germline, CDR1 is MNHEY, CDR2 SVGAGI. With V trimmed by 2 bases and J by 7 bases, 1 base remained unmatched. The CDR3, as DNA: TGTGCCAGCAGTTACAGGGGGCTTGGCTACACCTTC. This gives the protein CASSYRGLGYTF.

V usage is TRBV11-2 and J usage is TRBJ2-7; TRBD1 matches at 8 bases. Germline loops: CDR1 SGHAT, CDR2 FQNNGV. This CDR3 is 13 amino acids long. The CDR3, as DNA: TGTGCATCACAGGCAGGGGGCGGAGACGAGCAGTACTTC. Protein sequence: CASQAGGGDEQYF.

V gene TRBV1 combines with J gene TRBJ1-1. TRBV1 is tagged as a pseudogene. The CDR3 length is 13 residues. Written as DNA, the CDR3 is TGCACCAGCAGCCTTACGAGGGAACCTGAAGCTTTCTTT. Translating gives CTSSLTREPEAFF.

The chain combines TRBV4-1 with TRBJ2-2; 9 bases align to TRBD2. Per germline, CDR1 MGHRA and CDR2 YSYEKL. The CDR3 contains 17 residues. After removal of 4 bases from V and 4 bases from J, the junction contained 10 bases not matched to a gene. CDR3 DNA: TGCGCCAGCAGCCTAAGCTCGGGACTAGCTGGCACCGGGGAGCTGTTTTTT. Protein sequence: CASSLSSGLAGTGELFF.

This chain connects TRBV27 to TRBJ1-5; 8 positions match TRBD1. From germline, CDR1 is MNHEY and CDR2 SMNVEV (reference sequence). J gave up 0 bases and V 5 bases, and 12 bases lay outside the gene matches. The CDR3 is 18 amino acids. CDR3 bases: TGTGCCAGCAGTCCATACCCGACAGGGGACTTTAGCAATCAGCCCCAGCATTTT. This codes for CASSPYPTGDFSNQPQHF.

The chain uses TRBV13 and TRBJ2-5; D is perhaps TRBD1 (6 bases). The J call is in doubt because the DNA end fits TRBJ2-7 better. CDR3 size: 14 residues. The germline gives CDR1 PRHDT, CDR2 FYEKMQ (reference sequence). The CDR3 DNA sequence: TGTGCCAGCAGCTCATCAGGGGTTCTGGACGAGCAGTACTTC. This codes for CASSSSGVLDEQYF.

The chain combines TRBV10-1 with TRBJ2-1; 10 bases are shared with TRBD2. With V trimmed by 3 bases and J by 8 bases, 4 bases remained unmatched. CDR3 size: 14 residues. The germline CDR1 and CDR2 sequences are WNHNN and SYGVQD (reference sequence). CDR3 DNA sequence: TGCGCCAGCAGTGAACTAGCGGGGAGGGATGAGCAGTTCTTC. Encoded protein: CASSELAGRDEQFF.

V gene TRBV6-5 combines with J gene TRBJ2-1, with no clear D. Per the germline V gene, CDR1 is MNHEY and CDR2 is SVGAGI. V lost 2 bases to trimming and J lost 2 bases, with 7 bases between them. The CDR3 is made up of 14 amino acids. The chain's CDR3 is CASSYESAYNEQFF. DNA for the CDR3: TGTGCCAGCAGTTACGAGTCGGCCTACAATGAGCAGTTCTTC.

This clone appeared once. The chain uses TRBV2 and TRBJ1-2; 7 bases line up with TRBD1. This CDR3 spans 18 amino acids. CDR1 is SNHLY, CDR2 FYNNEI, per germline. The trim removed 8 bases at V and 2 bases at J, leaving 20 bases unmatched. In nucleotides, the CDR3 is TGTGCCAGCTCCCGAATCAAAGAGGAGCAGGGGGGAAACTATGGCTACACCTTC. This translates into CASSRIKEEQGGNYGYTF.

In this sample, this clone turned up once. The J gene is TRBJ1-1, the V gene TRBV29-1; D is unresolved. Germline V gene sequence: CDR1 SQVTM, CDR2 ANQGSEA. The V end lost 1 base, the J end lost 1 base, and 4 bases lay between the germline ends. The CDR3 length is 12 residues. The DNA for the CDR3 is TGCAGCGTTGAAGGAGAGAACACTGAAGCTTTCTTT. Protein sequence: CSVEGENTEAFF.

The chain employs TRBV15 and TRBJ1-5; D gene uncertain. This CDR3 has 15 residues. CDR1 is LNHNV and CDR2 is YYDKDF in the germline V gene (reference sequence). Trimming left V 1 base short and J 5 bases short, with 12 bases between. The DNA for the CDR3 is TGTGCCACCAGCAGAGGTCGAGGGTTCTATCAGCCCCAGCATTTT. The encoded protein is CATSRGRGFYQPQHF.

The rearrangement links TRBV2 to TRBJ1-1; D might be TRBD1 (6 bases). The CDR3 is 13 amino acids. V shed 5 bases and J shed 4 bases, with 11 bases lying between them. Germline loops: CDR1 SNHLY, CDR2 FYNNEI. Written as DNA, the CDR3 is TGTGCCAGCAGTCGCGGACAGCTCACTGAAGCTTTCTTT. Protein product: CASSRGQLTEAFF.

The rearrangement joins TRBV28 to TRBJ1-6; no firm D call. The CDR3 consists of 15 residues. Germline-derived CDR1 and CDR2 are MDHEN and SYDVKM. V was pared by 8 bases and J by 0 bases, with 11 bases between. CDR3 sequence (DNA): TGTGCCAGCGGGTTTAGGAGCTCCTATAATTCACCCCTCCACTTT. It codes for CASGFRSSYNSPLHF.

The J gene is TRBJ2-1, the V gene TRBV7-6; 16 bases are a match to TRBD2. J lost 2 bases, V lost 6 bases, and 7 bases had no gene match. The germline V gene has CDR1 SGHVS and CDR2 FNYEAQ. The CDR3 has 18 residues. CDR3 sequence (DNA): TGTGCCAGCAGTTATGGGACTAGCGGGAGGGCCACCTACAATGAGCAGTTCTTC. It is translated as CASSYGTSGRATYNEQFF.

This clone was recorded once. The rearrangement joins TRBV28 to TRBJ2-3, with 12 bases identical to TRBD2. CDR3 length: 20 residues. The V gene end was trimmed by 10 bases and the J gene end by 5 bases; junction bases not matched to a gene: 25. The V gene's germline CDR1 is MDHEN and CDR2 SYDVKM. CDR3 in amino acids: CATTPPGGWASGRAGDTQYF. The CDR3, as DNA: TGTGCCACCACCCCCCCCGGGGGCTGGGCTAGCGGGAGGGCCGGAGATACGCAGTATTTT.

This rearrangement joins TRBV11-2 to TRBJ1-5; no definite D call. The V gene lost 1 base and the J gene lost 4 bases, with 11 bases spanning the gap. The germline CDR1 and CDR2 sequences are SGHAT and FQNNGV. The CDR3 runs to 15 residues. The DNA for the CDR3 is TGTGCCAGCAGCTTAGGGCCCGAGGGAAATCAGCCCCAGCATTTT. The encoded protein is CASSLGPEGNQPQHF.